Described below is a single T cell receptor (beta chain) sequence and its context. Its antigen is currently unknown. Sequencing used immunoSEQ multiplex PCR; TCRdb keeps in-frame clones, though not all of them. The repertoire holds roughly 500,000 clones, roughly 95% seen once, with about 0.06% in the top ten. This sample stems from a study of shared clonotypes between healthy human individuals. Regarding the study as a whole: Several donors shared approximately 5% of their naive CD4 clonotypes.

The source material was naive CD4+ T cells sorted from blood. Subset given: CD45RA+ positively selected. The source is a woman in her 30s in good health.

The CDR3 loop is CASSDLTGGRSEKLFF. CDR3 DNA: TGTGCCAGCAGCGACTTGACAGGGGGAAGGAGTGAAAAACTGTTTTTT. This rearrangement joins TRBV11-3 to TRBJ1-4; 9 bases are shared with TRBD1. The CDR3 sequence is 16 residues long. V was clipped by 5 bases and J by 7 bases; unmatched bases: 11. CDR1 is SGHNT and CDR2 is YENEEA in the germline V gene.